The 2 T cell receptor beta chains in this list originate from one sample, sequenced in a study of tumor-infiltrating lymphocytes in oesophageal squamous cell carcinoma. TCRdb redid the calling of the PCR reads with MiXCR, one entry per CDR3 protein. The sample includes roughly 18,000 distinct CDR3 sequences, 40% to 45% seen only once; the top ten take around 28%. Input material: esophageal tumor tissue. These receptors came from a male donor with esophageal squamous cell carcinoma.

This clonotype has only a few counts. This sequence joins TRBV14 and TRBJ2-1; D not certain. Judging by the DNA end, TRBJ2-7 fits better; the J call may be wrong. CDR1 and CDR2 (germline): SGHDN, FVKESK. This CDR3 spans 14 amino acids. As DNA, the CDR3 is TGTGCCAGCAGCCCCTTAGCTCATTCCTACGAGCAGTACTTC. This sequence encodes CASSPLAHSYEQYF.

The sample holds a few counts of this clonotype. The chain employs TRBV7-2 and TRBJ2-1, with 10 positions matching TRBD2. CDR1 SGHTA and CDR2 FQGNSA come from the germline V gene. The V and J ends lost 5 bases and 3 bases, in that order; junction bases with no gene match: 4. CDR3 size: 15 residues. CDR3: CASSDTSGNYNEQFF. The CDR3 DNA reads TGTGCCAGCAGCGATACTAGCGGGAACTACAATGAGCAGTTCTTC.